This record covers a single T cell receptor (beta chain). Its antigen is undetermined. The length of the CDR3 is 14 residues. V was pared by 0 bases and J by 8 bases, with 5 bases of the junction left unmatched. Germline loops: CDR1 SGHRS, CDR2 YFSETQ. Over several immunoSEQ plates, each subset's genomic DNA was distributed in even portions. Profiled with immunoSEQ multiplex PCR; TCRdb holds only in-frame clones, not every one. The sample records more than 400,000 clones, 90% to 96% being singletons. The data derive from a study of shared clonotypes between healthy human individuals. Notes on the study in general: With few donors, the genetic and exposure-history diversity represented was limited.

The sequencing sample was made of naive CD4+ T cells sorted from blood. Subset in this sample: CD45RA+ positively selected. This clonotype was obtained from a woman between 25 and 40 years old in good health. The rearrangement joins TRBV5-1 to TRBJ2-3; 8 bases are shared with TRBD1. The CDR3 DNA reads as TGCGCCAGCAGCTTGGGGACAGGGTCGGGTACGCAGTATTTT. Protein sequence: CASSLGTGSGTQYF.